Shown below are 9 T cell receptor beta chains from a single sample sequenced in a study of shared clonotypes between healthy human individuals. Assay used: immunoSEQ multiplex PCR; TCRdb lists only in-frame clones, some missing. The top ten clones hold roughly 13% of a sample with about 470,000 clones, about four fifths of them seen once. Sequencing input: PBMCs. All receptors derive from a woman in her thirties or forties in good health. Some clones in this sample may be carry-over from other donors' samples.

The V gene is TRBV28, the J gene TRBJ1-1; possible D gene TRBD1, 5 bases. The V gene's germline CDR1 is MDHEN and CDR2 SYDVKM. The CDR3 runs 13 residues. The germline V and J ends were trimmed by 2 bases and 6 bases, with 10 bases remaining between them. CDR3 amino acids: CASSLQGLSEAFF. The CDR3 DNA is TGTGCCAGCAGTTTACAGGGATTGTCTGAAGCTTTCTTT.

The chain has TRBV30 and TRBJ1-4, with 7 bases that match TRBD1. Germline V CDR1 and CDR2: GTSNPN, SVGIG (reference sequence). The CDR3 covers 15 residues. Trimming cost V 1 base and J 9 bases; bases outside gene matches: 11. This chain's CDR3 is CAWSAGQLGGKKLFF. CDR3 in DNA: TGTGCCTGGAGTGCGGGACAGCTCGGAGGGAAAAAACTGTTTTTT.

CDR3 residues: CASSQHPLAGVKVSYNEQFF. The CDR3 DNA sequence: TGCGCCAGCAGCCAACATCCTCTAGCGGGAGTTAAGGTATCCTACAATGAGCAGTTCTTC. This sequence joins TRBV4-1 and TRBJ2-1, with TRBD2 matching 10 bases. The V and J ends lost 2 bases and 1 base, in that order; junction bases with no gene match: 14. This CDR3 region has 20 residues. Per the germline V gene, CDR1 is MGHRA and CDR2 is YSYEKL.

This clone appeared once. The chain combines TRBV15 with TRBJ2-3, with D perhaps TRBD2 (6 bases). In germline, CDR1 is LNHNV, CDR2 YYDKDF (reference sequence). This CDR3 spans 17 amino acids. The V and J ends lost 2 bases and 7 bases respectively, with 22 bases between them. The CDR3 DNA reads TGTGCCACCAGCAGATCTCCCGGGACTCCCTTGGCGCATACGCAGTATTTT. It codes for CATSRSPGTPLAHTQYF.

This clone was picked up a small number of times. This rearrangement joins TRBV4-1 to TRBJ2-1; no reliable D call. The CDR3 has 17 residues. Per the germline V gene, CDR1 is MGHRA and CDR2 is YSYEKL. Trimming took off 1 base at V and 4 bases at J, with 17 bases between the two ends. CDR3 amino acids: CASSQGIRAGIYNEQFF. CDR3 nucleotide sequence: TGCGCCAGCAGCCAAGGGATACGGGCTGGCATATACAATGAGCAGTTCTTC.

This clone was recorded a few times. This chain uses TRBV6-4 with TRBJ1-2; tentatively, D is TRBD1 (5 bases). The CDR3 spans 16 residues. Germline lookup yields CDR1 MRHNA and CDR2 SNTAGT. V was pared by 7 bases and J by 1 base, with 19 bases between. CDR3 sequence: CASTFPDRGYNYGYTF. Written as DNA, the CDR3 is TGTGCCAGCACCTTCCCAGACAGAGGGTATAACTATGGCTACACCTTC.

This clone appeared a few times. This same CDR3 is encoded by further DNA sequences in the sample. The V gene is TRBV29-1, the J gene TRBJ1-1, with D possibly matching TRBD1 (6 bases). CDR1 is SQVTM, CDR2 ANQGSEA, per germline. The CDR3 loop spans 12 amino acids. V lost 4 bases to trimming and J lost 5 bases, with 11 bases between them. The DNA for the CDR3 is TGCAGCGTTGGCGGCAGGGGAACTGAAGCTTTCTTT. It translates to CSVGGRGTEAFF.

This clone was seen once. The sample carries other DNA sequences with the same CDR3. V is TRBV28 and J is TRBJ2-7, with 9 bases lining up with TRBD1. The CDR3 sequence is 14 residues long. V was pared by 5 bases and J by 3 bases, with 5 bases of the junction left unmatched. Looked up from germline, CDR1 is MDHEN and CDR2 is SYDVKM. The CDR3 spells CASSPTGGLYEQYF. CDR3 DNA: TGTGCCAGCAGTCCCACAGGGGGCCTCTACGAGCAGTACTTC.

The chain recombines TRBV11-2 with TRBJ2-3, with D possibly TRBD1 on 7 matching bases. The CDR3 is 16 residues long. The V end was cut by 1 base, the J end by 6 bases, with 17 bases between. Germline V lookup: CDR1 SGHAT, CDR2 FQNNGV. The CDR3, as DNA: TGTGCCAGCAGCTTAGGTTTCGGAGGGGGCAGGGATACGCAGTATTTT. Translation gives CASSLGFGGGRDTQYF.